A single sample is the source of the 18 T cell receptor beta chains below, sequenced in a study of cytomegalovirus exposure and HLA in healthy donors. Amplification used 60 Vbeta primers and 13 Jbeta primers. Profiled with immunoSEQ multiplex PCR; TCRdb holds only in-frame clones, not every one. The repertoire includes tens of thousands of clones, roughly two thirds of them detected once, and under 8% sits in the top ten. Sequencing was done on a sample of PBMCs. The receptors were gathered from a woman aged 30 to 39 in good health and CMV-seronegative.

This clone was seen only a few times. The V call is TRBV10-3, the J call TRBJ1-2; D may be TRBD1 (6 bases). The V gene lost 4 bases and the J gene lost 4 bases, with 16 bases spanning the gap. Germline V gene sequence: CDR1 ENHRY, CDR2 SYGVKD. This CDR3 has 15 residues. The CDR3 coding sequence is TGTGCCATCAGTGTAATGGACAGATTAATCTATGGCTACACCTTC. This codes for CAISVMDRLIYGYTF.

V gene TRBV10-3 combines with J gene TRBJ2-7; 8 nucleotides match TRBD2. J lost 3 bases, V lost 6 bases, and 19 bases had no gene match. Germline-derived CDR1 and CDR2 are ENHRY and SYGVKD. This CDR3 region has 18 residues. CDR3 nucleotide sequence: TGTGCCATCAGCAAAGGCGGTCTAGCGGGTGTGGGAGTCTACGAGCAGTACTTC. The encoded protein is CAISKGGLAGVGVYEQYF.

With regard to this clone: The conserved phenylalanine or tryptophan normally closing the CDR3 is absent here, so this likely arose from a read error. This rearrangement joins TRBV5-1 to TRBJ2-7, with 8 bases that match TRBD2. Per germline, CDR1 SGHRS and CDR2 YFSETQ. The CDR3 contains 18 residues. V gave up 0 bases and J gave up 3 bases; unmatched junction bases: 14. CDR3 DNA sequence: TGCGCCAGCAGCTTGGGCGGCGCGGGGGGACTACCGAACTACGAGCAGTACCTC. Encoded protein: CASSLGGAGGLPNYEQYL.

The chain uses TRBV30 and TRBJ2-2, with no clear D. Trimming took 2 bases from V and 1 from J, leaving 5 bases between them. This CDR3 region has 13 residues. From germline, CDR1 is GTSNPN and CDR2 SVGIG (reference sequence). CDR3 coding DNA: TGTGCCTGGAGTTCAGGGAACACCGGGGAGCTGTTTTTT. Protein product: CAWSSGNTGELFF.

V usage is TRBV7-9 and J usage is TRBJ2-7, with D unresolved. Germline values: CDR1 SEHNR, CDR2 FQNEAQ (reference sequence). The V end was cut by 0 bases, the J end by 3 bases, with 12 bases between. CDR3 length equals 15 residues. CDR3 sequence reads: CASSLAQASHYEQYF. For the CDR3, the DNA is TGTGCCAGCAGCTTAGCTCAGGCTTCGCACTACGAGCAGTACTTC. The full variable domain, completed using reference TRBV7-9 and TRBJ2-7, is DTGVSQNPRHKITKRGQNVTFRCDPISEHNRLYWYRQTLGQGPEFLTYFQNEAQLEKSRLLSDRFSAERPKGSFSTLEIQRTEQGDSAMYLCASSLAQASHYEQYFGPGTRLTVT.

The chain is built from TRBV19 and TRBJ1-2; the D gene is possibly TRBD1 (6 bases). CDR3 length: 15 amino acids. V was shortened by 1 base and J by 2 bases, with 11 bases between the two germline ends. Germline assignment: CDR1 LNHDA and CDR2 SQIVND (reference sequence). The CDR3: CASSIGTGRNYGYTF. DNA for the CDR3: TGTGCCAGTAGTATAGGAACAGGGCGAAACTATGGCTACACCTTC.

A single count supports this clone. The chain links TRBV6-6 to TRBJ2-6, with a possible D match to TRBD1 (6 bases). V lost 8 bases, J lost 4 bases, and 15 bases lay in between. Germline V gene sequence: CDR1 MNHNY, CDR2 SVGAGI (reference sequence). The CDR3 runs 15 residues. CDR3 coding DNA: TGTGCCAGCGCCCAGACAGGAATGGGGGCCAACGTCCTGACTTTC. It yields the protein CASAQTGMGANVLTF.

This clone showed up just a few times. V is TRBV4-1 and J is TRBJ2-5; 7 positions match TRBD1. The V gene end was trimmed by 5 bases and the J gene end by 5 bases; junction bases not matched to a gene: 8. The CDR3 sequence is 14 residues long. CDR1 is MGHRA and CDR2 is YSYEKL in the germline V gene. The chain's CDR3 is CASSSSQTGETQYF. The CDR3 nucleotides are TGCGCCAGCAGCTCATCTCAGACAGGGGAGACCCAGTACTTC.

The V gene is TRBV13, the J gene TRBJ2-7, with 9 bases aligning to TRBD2. The CDR3 loop spans 15 amino acids. Trimming at V came to 5 bases and at J to 3 bases, leaving 8 bases not matched to a gene. Germline V CDR1 and CDR2: PRHDT, FYEKMQ (reference sequence). The CDR3 DNA sequence: TGTGCCAGCAGCCCACCCAGCGGGGGGAACTACGAGCAGTACTTC. Translation gives CASSPPSGGNYEQYF. Based on the CDR3 plus reference TRBV13 and TRBJ2-7, the full variable domain is AAGVIQSPRHLIKEKRETATLKCYPIPRHDTVYWYQQGPGQDPQFLISFYEKMQSDKGSIPDRFSAQQFSDYHSELNMSSLELGDSALYFCASSPPSGGNYEQYFGPGTRLTVT.

This rearrangement joins TRBV7-9 to TRBJ1-1, with D maybe TRBD1 (5 bases). CDR1 is SEHNR and CDR2 is FQNEAQ in the germline V gene (reference sequence). The V end lost 3 bases, the J end lost 5 bases, and 16 bases lay between the germline ends. This CDR3 is built from 15 residues. In nucleotides, the CDR3 is TGTGCCAGCAGCTTGGATTTGGCGGGGGAGACTGAAGCTTTCTTT. Its protein product is CASSLDLAGETEAFF. The full variable domain, with the rest looked up from reference TRBV7-9 and TRBJ1-1, is DTGVSQNPRHKITKRGQNVTFRCDPISEHNRLYWYRQTLGQGPEFLTYFQNEAQLEKSRLLSDRFSAERPKGSFSTLEIQRTEQGDSAMYLCASSLDLAGETEAFFGQGTRLTVV.

In regard to this clone: Additional DNA sequences in this sample encode the identical CDR3. This chain uses TRBV2 with TRBJ2-7; D is perhaps TRBD2 (6 bases). The CDR3 is 13 residues long. Germline V gene sequence: CDR1 SNHLY, CDR2 FYNNEI. With 1 base removed from V and 3 bases from J, the gap between germline ends came to 7 bases. Here the CDR3 reads CASSEGGIYEQYF. CDR3 in DNA: TGTGCCAGCAGTGAAGGCGGGATCTACGAGCAGTACTTC.

The chain uses TRBV6-4 and TRBJ2-3; 10 bases are a match to TRBD1. Germline assignment: CDR1 MRHNA and CDR2 SNTAGT. This CDR3 region has 14 residues. Germline trimming cut 6 bases from V and 4 bases from J; bases unmatched to any gene: 4. CDR3 bases: TGTGCCAGCAGGCGGGACAGGGGTGCAGATACGCAGTATTTT. This encodes CASRRDRGADTQYF.

This chain links TRBV13 with TRBJ2-7; TRBD1 is a possible D gene (6 bases). Germline CDR1 and CDR2: PRHDT and FYEKMQ (reference sequence). Deletions cut 5 bases from V and 2 bases from J, with 13 bases between. The CDR3 length is 14 residues. The CDR3 here is CASSGDKAPYEQYF. The CDR3 DNA follows: TGTGCCAGCAGCGGGGACAAGGCCCCCTACGAGCAGTACTTC.

This clone was counted only a few times. This chain joins TRBV5-1 and TRBJ2-5, with 7 bases that match TRBD2. CDR3 length: 16 amino acids. Germline loops: CDR1 SGHRS, CDR2 YFSETQ. V shed 0 bases, J shed 0 bases, and the junction held 5 bases outside the gene matches. Here the CDR3 DNA reads TGCGCCAGCAGCTTGGGCGGGAGAAGTGACCAAGAGACCCAGTACTTC. Translation: CASSLGGRSDQETQYF.

The chain uses TRBV7-6 and TRBJ2-7; 9 positions agree with TRBD1. The CDR3 is 13 residues long. CDR1 SGHVS and CDR2 FNYEAQ come from the germline V gene. The V gene end was trimmed by 8 bases and the J gene end by 6 bases; junction bases not matched to a gene: 8. The CDR3 region is CASSWDRVSEQYF. The CDR3 DNA reads TGTGCCAGCTCCTGGGACAGGGTTTCCGAGCAGTACTTC.

The chain recombines TRBV28 with TRBJ2-2; 7 positions match TRBD2. The CDR3 sequence is 15 residues long. J lost 2 bases, V lost 6 bases, and 6 bases had no gene match. The germline V gene encodes CDR1 MDHEN and CDR2 SYDVKM. The chain's CDR3 is CASRWGGVNTGELFF. For the CDR3, the DNA is TGTGCCAGCAGATGGGGGGGAGTAAACACCGGGGAGCTGTTTTTT.

The chain uses TRBV5-1 and TRBJ1-1, with TRBD1 identical over 8 bases. The CDR3 has 13 residues. V shed 4 bases and J 10 bases; nucleotides not matched to a gene: 9. Germline assignment: CDR1 SGHRS and CDR2 YFSETQ. CDR3 residues: CASSATGDKVAFF. DNA for the CDR3: TGCGCCAGCAGCGCGACAGGGGACAAAGTAGCTTTCTTT. The full variable domain, in which reference TRBV5-1 and TRBJ1-1 provide the parts outside the CDR3, is KAGVTQTPRYLIKTRGQQVTLSCSPISGHRSVSWYQQTPGQGLQFLFEYFSETQRNKGNFPGRFSGRQFSNSRSEMNVSTLELGDSALYLCASSATGDKVAFFGQGTRLTVV.

The rearrangement joins TRBV11-2 to TRBJ2-5, with 11 positions matching TRBD2. Trimming at V came to 0 bases and at J to 4 bases, leaving 4 bases not matched to a gene. The CDR3 totals 16 residues. CDR1 and CDR2 (germline): SGHAT, FQNNGV. CDR3 in amino acids: CASSLDPGLAVETQYF. CDR3 DNA: TGTGCCAGCAGCTTAGATCCGGGACTAGCGGTAGAGACCCAGTACTTC.